The 8 T cell receptor beta chains reported below all come from one sample, sequenced in a study of T cell responses to AZD1222 COVID-19 vaccine. Only in-frame clones appear in the TCRdb table, and some are missing; sequencing was by immunoSEQ multiplex PCR. The sample carries approximately 190,000 clones, approximately 90% recorded once. Sequencing used peripheral blood, obtained on day 0 of AZD1222 vaccination. All receptors derive from an adult in good health.

V is TRBV10-3 and J is TRBJ1-3, with 7 bases lining up with TRBD1. Germline V gives CDR1 ENHRY, CDR2 SYGVKD. The CDR3 contains 17 residues. J lost 0 bases, V lost 2 bases, and 7 bases had no gene match. The CDR3 nucleotides are TGTGCCATCAGTGAGAGACAGGGCATAAGCTCTGGAAACACCATATATTTT. The encoded protein is CAISERQGISSGNTIYF.

V usage is TRBV21-1 and J usage is TRBJ1-3. TRBV21-1 is assigned pseudogene status. CDR3 length equals 11 residues. CDR3 in DNA: TGTGCCAGAGCAGGGACGAACACCATATATTTT. Protein product: CARAGTNTIYF.

This rearrangement joins TRBV5-1 to TRBJ2-7; possibly TRBD1 or TRBD2 for D (5 bases each). Germline-derived CDR1 and CDR2 are SGHRS and YFSETQ. The CDR3 totals 15 residues. Trimming stripped 4 bases from V and 2 bases from J, with 16 bases between. CDR3 sequence (DNA): TGCGCCAGCAGCAGAACCGGGACGGGAACCTACGAGCAGTACTTC. Its protein is CASSRTGTGTYEQYF.

J is TRBJ2-5 and V is TRBV24-1; 7 bases align to TRBD1. Germline-derived CDR1 and CDR2 are KGHDR and SFDVKD. V was pared by 4 bases and J by 3 bases, with 10 bases of the junction left unmatched. The CDR3 spans 16 residues. CDR3 DNA sequence: TGTGCCACCAGTGACAGGGGGTCCCCGAGGGAAGAGACCCAGTACTTC. Its protein product is CATSDRGSPREETQYF.

V gene TRBV11-2 combines with J gene TRBJ2-2; TRBD2 aligns across 12 bases. V dropped 3 bases and J dropped 5; count of bases not matched to a gene: 1. CDR1 and CDR2 from the germline V gene are SGHAT and FQNNGV. CDR3 length: 15 amino acids. The CDR3 bases are TGTGCCAGCAGCTTTGGGACTAGCGGGACCGGGGAGCTGTTTTTT. As protein: CASSFGTSGTGELFF. Combining the CDR3 with reference TRBV11-2 and TRBJ2-2 gives the whole variable domain EAGVAQSPRYKIIEKRQSVAFWCNPISGHATLYWYQQILGQGPKLLIQFQNNGVVDDSQLPKDRFSAERLKGVDSTLKIQPAKLEDSAVYLCASSFGTSGTGELFFGEGSRLTVL.

The chain joins TRBV9 to TRBJ1-1; D might be TRBD1 (5 bases). Trimming pared 3 bases from V and 3 bases from J, leaving 9 bases between. The germline V gene encodes CDR1 SGDLS and CDR2 YYNGEE. There are 13 residues in the CDR3. CDR3: CASSAGSHTEAFF. The DNA for the CDR3 is TGTGCCAGCAGCGCAGGGTCGCACACTGAAGCTTTCTTT.

The CDR3 protein is CASSFQASGVQETQYF. In DNA, the CDR3 is TGTGCCAGCAGCTTTCAGGCTAGCGGAGTTCAAGAGACCCAGTACTTC. The genes are TRBV5-5 and TRBJ2-5, with 7 bases that match TRBD2. CDR1 and CDR2 (germline): SGHKS, YYEKEE (reference sequence). The CDR3 is made up of 16 amino acids. V lost 2 bases and J lost 2; bases outside the gene matches: 9.

The CDR3 DNA reads TGTGCCAGTAGTATTAGGCTCTTCGGCGGAACCAGCTCCTACAATGAGCAGTTCTTC. As protein: CASSIRLFGGTSSYNEQFF. This chain uses TRBV19 with TRBJ2-1; D not certain. Germline CDR1 and CDR2: LNHDA and SQIVND (reference sequence). This CDR3 is built from 19 residues. Trimming shortened V by 3 bases and J by 0 bases, and 21 bases separated the two germline ends.